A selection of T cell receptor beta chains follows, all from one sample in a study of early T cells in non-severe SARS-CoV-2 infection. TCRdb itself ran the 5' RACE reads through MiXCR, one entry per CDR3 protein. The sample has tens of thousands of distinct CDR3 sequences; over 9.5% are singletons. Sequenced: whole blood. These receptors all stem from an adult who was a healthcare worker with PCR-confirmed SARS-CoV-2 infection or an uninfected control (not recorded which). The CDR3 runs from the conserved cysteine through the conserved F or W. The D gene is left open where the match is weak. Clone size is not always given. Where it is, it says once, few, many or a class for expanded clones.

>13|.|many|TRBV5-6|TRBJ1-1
CASSLLQETEAFF
TGTGCCAGCAGCTTACTACAGGAGACTGAAGCTTTCTTT
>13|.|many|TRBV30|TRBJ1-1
CAWTSNEETEAFF
TGTGCCTGGACTTCAAATGAAGAGACTGAAGCTTTCTTT
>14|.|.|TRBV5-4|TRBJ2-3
CASSFRHRTDTQYF
TGTGCCAGCAGCTTCCGGCACCGCACAGATACGCAGTATTTT
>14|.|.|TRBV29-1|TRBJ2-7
CSVEGHSSTYEQYF
TGCAGCGTGGAGGGACACTCCTCCACCTACGAGCAGTACTTC
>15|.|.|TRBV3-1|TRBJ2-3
CASSQDFGSTDTQYF
TGTGCCAGCAGCCAAGATTTCGGCTCCACAGATACGCAGTATTTT
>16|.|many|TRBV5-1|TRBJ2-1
CASSLAGSDSYNEQFF
TGCGCCAGCAGCTTGGCCGGTTCAGACTCCTACAATGAGCAGTTCTTC
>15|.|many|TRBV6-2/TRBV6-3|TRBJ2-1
CASSLRGSGVGEQFF
TGTGCCAGCAGTCTGAGAGGCTCAGGCGTCGGTGAGCAGTTCTTC
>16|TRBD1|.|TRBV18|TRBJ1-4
CASSPPPGQGREKLFF
TGTGCCAGCTCACCACCCCCCGGACAGGGGCGGGAAAAACTGTTTTTT
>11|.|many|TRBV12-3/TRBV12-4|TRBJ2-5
CASRSRETQYF
TGTGCCAGCAGATCCCGGGAGACCCAGTACTTC
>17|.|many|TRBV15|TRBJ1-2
CATSRDFGQGHNYGYTF
TGTGCCACCAGCAGAGATTTTGGGCAGGGACATAACTATGGCTACACCTTC